This is a list of T cell receptor beta chains from one sample in a study of cytomegalovirus exposure and HLA in healthy donors. The repertoire was sequenced with immunoSEQ multiplex PCR; TCRdb's copy has only in-frame clones and lacks some. In the table there are about 140,000 clones, around 66% of which are singletons. Sequencing was done on a sample of PBMCs. Receptors were obtained from a woman aged 60-75 years in good health and CMV-seronegative. Each CDR3 is given with its conserved first and last residue. The order of the fields is V gene, D gene, clone size, J gene, CDR3 DNA, CDR3 protein. A D gene is named only where the DNA matches it firmly. Some rows mark clone size as missing; the rest say once, few, many or name a class of expanded clone.

v_call: TRBV7-6
d_call: -
clone_size: -
j_call: TRBJ1-5
cdr3_nt: TGTGCCAGCAGCTCAGCATTAAGCGGTCCCTTTAGTCCCTCGAGCAATCAGCCCCAGCATTTT
cdr3_aa: CASSSALSGPFSPSSNQPQHF

v_call: TRBV6-5
d_call: -
clone_size: -
j_call: TRBJ1-1
cdr3_nt: TGTGCCAGCAGCTGGACAGCTTATGAAGCTTTCTTT
cdr3_aa: CASSWTAYEAFF

v_call: TRBV10-3
d_call: TRBD1
clone_size: -
j_call: TRBJ2-7
cdr3_nt: TGTGCCACAGGGACAGGGACCTACGAGCAGTACTTC
cdr3_aa: CATGTGTYEQYF

v_call: TRBV19
d_call: -
clone_size: -
j_call: TRBJ1-2
cdr3_nt: TGTGCCAGTAGTCTGCAGGCCTCTAACTATGGCTACACCTTC
cdr3_aa: CASSLQASNYGYTF

v_call: TRBV5-8
d_call: TRBD1
clone_size: -
j_call: TRBJ1-2
cdr3_nt: TGTGCCAGCAGCTTACCCGGGACAGGGGGCGTCGGCTATGGCTACACCTTC
cdr3_aa: CASSLPGTGGVGYGYTF

v_call: TRBV7-6
d_call: TRBD1
clone_size: -
j_call: TRBJ2-7
cdr3_nt: TGTGCCAGCAGCCAAACGACAGGGTACGAGCAGTACTTC
cdr3_aa: CASSQTTGYEQYF

v_call: TRBV5-6
d_call: TRBD2
clone_size: once
j_call: TRBJ2-7
cdr3_nt: TGTGCCAGCAGCCGTCCCGGGACTAGGGGCTACGAGCAGTACTTC
cdr3_aa: CASSRPGTRGYEQYF

v_call: TRBV27
d_call: TRBD1
clone_size: -
j_call: TRBJ1-5
cdr3_nt: TGTGCCAGCAGTTTCAAGCCGGGACAGGGTCGGGCTAGCAATCAGCCCCAGCATTTT
cdr3_aa: CASSFKPGQGRASNQPQHF

v_call: TRBV6-1
d_call: -
clone_size: -
j_call: TRBJ2-7
cdr3_nt: TGTGCCAGCAGTGAACGGTCGGCAGGGATGGAAAGCTCCTACGAGCAGTACTTC
cdr3_aa: CASSERSAGMESSYEQYF

v_call: TRBV19
d_call: TRBD2
clone_size: -
j_call: TRBJ2-2
cdr3_nt: TGTGCCAGTAGTATCAAATCCGGGGGGGCGGGAACCGGGGAGCTGTTTTTT
cdr3_aa: CASSIKSGGAGTGELFF

v_call: TRBV15
d_call: TRBD1
clone_size: -
j_call: TRBJ2-7
cdr3_nt: TGTGCCACCAGCAGACCGACAGGGATCAGCTCCTACGAGCAGTACTTC
cdr3_aa: CATSRPTGISSYEQYF

v_call: TRBV15
d_call: -
clone_size: -
j_call: TRBJ1-4
cdr3_nt: TGTGCCACGGGAGCGGACGCCGCTAATGAAAAACTGTTTTTT
cdr3_aa: CATGADAANEKLFF

v_call: TRBV19
d_call: -
clone_size: -
j_call: TRBJ2-5
cdr3_nt: TGTGCCAGTAGTCGGGGGTCGGCCCAAGAGACCCAGTACTTC
cdr3_aa: CASSRGSAQETQYF

v_call: TRBV6-1
d_call: -
clone_size: -
j_call: TRBJ1-1
cdr3_nt: TGTGCCAGCATTTCGGGTGAAGCTTTCTTT
cdr3_aa: CASISGEAFF

v_call: TRBV6-5
d_call: TRBD1
clone_size: -
j_call: TRBJ1-2
cdr3_nt: TGTGCCAGCAGTTACTCGTACAGGGGGGTCTACACCTTC
cdr3_aa: CASSYSYRGVYTF

v_call: TRBV12-1
d_call: -
clone_size: -
j_call: TRBJ2-5
cdr3_nt: TGTGCCAGCAGCTTTGAGGGGACACTCCTCAGAGAGACCCAGTACTTC
cdr3_aa: CASSFEGTLLRETQYF

v_call: TRBV7-3
d_call: -
clone_size: -
j_call: TRBJ1-2
cdr3_nt: TGTGCCAGCAGCTCAGACAGTTATGGCTACACCTTC
cdr3_aa: CASSSDSYGYTF

v_call: TRBV6-5
d_call: TRBD1
clone_size: -
j_call: TRBJ1-2
cdr3_nt: TGTGCCAGCAGTTACAGGGGGACAGGGGATCATACCTTC
cdr3_aa: CASSYRGTGDHTF

v_call: TRBV19
d_call: -
clone_size: few
j_call: TRBJ1-2
cdr3_nt: TGTGCCAGTAGTAACCGACGGGGGGCGCACTATGGCTACACCTTC
cdr3_aa: CASSNRRGAHYGYTF

v_call: TRBV7-9
d_call: TRBD2
clone_size: -
j_call: TRBJ2-2
cdr3_nt: TGTTCCAGCAGCACACCGACTAGCGGGGGCACCGGGGAGCTGTTTTTT
cdr3_aa: CSSSTPTSGGTGELFF

v_call: TRBV7-8
d_call: TRBD2
clone_size: once
j_call: TRBJ2-7
cdr3_nt: TGTGCCAGCAGCCCATATCGACTAGCGGGAGGTAACTACGAGCAGTACTTC
cdr3_aa: CASSPYRLAGGNYEQYF

v_call: TRBV10-3
d_call: TRBD2
clone_size: -
j_call: TRBJ2-4
cdr3_nt: TGTGCCATCAGTGAGTCGGCCGGGACTAGCGGGGGTGTAGCCAAAAACATTCAGTACTTC
cdr3_aa: CAISESAGTSGGVAKNIQYF

v_call: TRBV5-8
d_call: -
clone_size: -
j_call: TRBJ2-5
cdr3_nt: TGTGCCAGCAGCGCCCAGGTCGGTAGTTGGGAGACCCAGTACTTC
cdr3_aa: CASSAQVGSWETQYF

v_call: TRBV11-1
d_call: -
clone_size: -
j_call: TRBJ2-5
cdr3_nt: TGTGCCAGCAGCCCTCGACGACTTCAAGAGACCCAGTACTTC
cdr3_aa: CASSPRRLQETQYF

v_call: TRBV29-1
d_call: -
clone_size: -
j_call: TRBJ2-1
cdr3_nt: TGCAGCGTGGCCGGGACTTTATACAATGAGCAGTTCTTC
cdr3_aa: CSVAGTLYNEQFF